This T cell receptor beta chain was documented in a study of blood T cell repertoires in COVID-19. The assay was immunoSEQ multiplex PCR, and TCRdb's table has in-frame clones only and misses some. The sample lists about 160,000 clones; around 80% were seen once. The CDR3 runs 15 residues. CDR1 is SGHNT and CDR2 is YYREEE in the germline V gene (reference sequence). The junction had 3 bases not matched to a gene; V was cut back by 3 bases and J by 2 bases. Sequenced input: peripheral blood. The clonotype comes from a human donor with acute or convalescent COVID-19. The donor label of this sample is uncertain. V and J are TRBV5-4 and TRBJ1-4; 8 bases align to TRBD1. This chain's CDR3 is CASSSYRGTNEKLFF. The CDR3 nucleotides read TGTGCCAGCAGCTCTTACAGGGGGACTAATGAAAAACTGTTTTTT.